This T cell receptor beta chain was sequenced during a study of post-analysis software for immune sequencing data. Overall study: Recorded disease courses covered relapsing-remitting, secondary progressive and progressive-relapsing multiple sclerosis. Some patients had no subtype annotation. Findings of the study overall: When patients were compared with controls, about five TRBV segments were more frequent, TRBV5-6, TRBV5-1 and TRBV20-1 among them. Samples made in the same batch grouped tightly together by F measure. Comparison with controls showed significantly lower normalized Chao1 diversity in multiple sclerosis patients.

Unique molecular identifiers featured in each of the TCR beta cDNA libraries. Input populations of roughly 1 to 10 million T cells gave rise to some 500,000 cDNA molecules. Each CDR3 protein is one row after TCRdb ran MiXCR on the PCR reads. The repertoire consists of hundreds of thousands of distinct CDR3 sequences, with roughly 30% occurring once and the leading ten covering about 0.5%. This clonotype was detected a few times. Its specificity is unknown. Trimming left V 8 bases short and J 4 bases short, with 12 bases between. This CDR3 has 12 residues. Germline CDR1 is MDHEN and CDR2 is SYDVKM. The receptor comes from a girl aged 10-17 years with multiple sclerosis. The sample comprised blood. The V and J genes are TRBV28 and TRBJ2-7; D perhaps matches TRBD1 (5 bases). The CDR3 coding sequence is TGTGCCAGCGAAGGGGTCGCTTACGAGCAGTACTTC. Its protein product is CASEGVAYEQYF.